The clone carrying this T cell receptor beta chain was found many times. Its antigen is unknown. This sample stems from a study of T cells after yellow fever vaccination. Notes on the study in general: Weaker, the secondary response had a peak occurring faster, on day 5 versus 15.

UMIs and a universal primer site were added when TCR cDNA was made by 5'RACE template switching. TCRdb reanalysed the 5' RACE reads using MiXCR and keeps one entry per CDR3 protein. The table includes some 340,000 distinct CDR3 sequences, around 10% detected once. Germline CDR1 and CDR2: MDHEN and SYDVKM. There are 16 residues in the CDR3. Trimming removed 2 bases at V and 3 bases at J, with 14 bases between. Sequences were derived from CD4+ T cells sorted from PBMCs, sampled 45 days after the yellow fever booster vaccination. This chain joins TRBV28 and TRBJ2-4, with D possibly matching TRBD1 (5 bases). The receptor was derived from a young man who received the YFV17D yellow fever vaccine. The CDR3, as DNA: TGTGCCAGCAGTTTAAAATCAGGGATCGGCAAAAACATTCAGTACTTC. Its translation is CASSLKSGIGKNIQYF. Drawing the rest from reference TRBV28 and TRBJ2-4, the complete variable domain is DVKVTQSSRYLVKRTGEKVFLECVQDMDHENMFWYRQDPGLGLRLIYFSYDVKMKEKGDIPEGYSVSREKKERFSLILESASTNQTSMYLCASSLKSGIGKNIQYFGAGTRLSVL.